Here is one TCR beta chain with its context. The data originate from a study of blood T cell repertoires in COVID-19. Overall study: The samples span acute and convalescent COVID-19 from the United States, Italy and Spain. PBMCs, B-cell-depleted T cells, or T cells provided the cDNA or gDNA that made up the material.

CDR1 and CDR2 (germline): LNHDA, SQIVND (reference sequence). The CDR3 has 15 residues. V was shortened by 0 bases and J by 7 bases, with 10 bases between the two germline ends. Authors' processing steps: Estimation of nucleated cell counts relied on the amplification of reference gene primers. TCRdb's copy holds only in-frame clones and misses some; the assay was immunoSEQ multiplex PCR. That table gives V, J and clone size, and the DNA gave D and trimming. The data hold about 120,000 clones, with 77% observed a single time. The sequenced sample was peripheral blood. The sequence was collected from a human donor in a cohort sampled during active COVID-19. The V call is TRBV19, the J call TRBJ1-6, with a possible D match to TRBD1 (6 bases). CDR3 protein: CASSIDPGANSPLHF. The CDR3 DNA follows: TGTGCCAGTAGTATAGATCCAGGGGCCAATTCACCCCTCCACTTT.